A single sample is the source of the 15 T cell receptor beta chains below, sequenced in a study of cytomegalovirus exposure and HLA in healthy donors. The PCR used 60 Vbeta and 13 Jbeta primers. Assay: immunoSEQ multiplex PCR; the TCRdb copy retains only in-frame clones and omits some. The table lists about 140,000 clones, roughly 76% of them singletons. The specimen sequenced was PBMCs. All receptors derive from a human donor in good health.

This clone came up a few times. The V call is TRBV7-9, the J call TRBJ1-4; D remains ambiguous. V shed 3 bases and J shed 5 bases, with 10 bases lying between them. The germline CDR1 and CDR2 sequences are SEHNR and FQNEAQ (reference sequence). The CDR3 has 14 amino acids. The chain's CDR3 is CASSFRELNEKLFF. The CDR3, as DNA: TGTGCCAGCAGCTTTAGGGAGTTGAATGAAAAACTGTTTTTT.

This chain's CDR3 is CASSFWRDRVNSYGYTF. CDR3 DNA sequence: TGTGCCAGCAGTTTTTGGCGGGACAGGGTGAATAGCTATGGCTACACCTTC. The chain recombines TRBV27 with TRBJ1-2, with 9 bases matching TRBD1. In germline, CDR1 is MNHEY, CDR2 SMNVEV (reference sequence). This CDR3 comprises 17 residues. J was trimmed by 4 bases and V by 3 bases; bases with no gene match: 12.

This clone was observed a few times. The V call is TRBV27, the J call TRBJ1-5; D may be TRBD1 (6 bases). This CDR3 is 16 amino acids long. Trimming left V 5 bases short and J 0 bases short, with 14 bases between. From germline, CDR1 is MNHEY and CDR2 SMNVEV (reference sequence). The CDR3 reads CASSLNRAHSNQPQHF. The CDR3 DNA sequence: TGTGCCAGCAGTCTTAACAGGGCCCATAGCAATCAGCCCCAGCATTTT.

This clone was seen a single time. V usage is TRBV7-3 and J usage is TRBJ1-1; 9 bases align to TRBD1. The CDR3 totals 13 residues. J lost 1 base, V lost 6 bases, and 0 bases had no gene match. The germline V gene has CDR1 SGHTA and CDR2 FQGTGA. DNA of the CDR3: TGTGCCAGCAGGACAGGGGGGAACACTGAAGCTTTCTTT. Its translation is CASRTGGNTEAFF.

This rearrangement joins TRBV5-1 to TRBJ2-3, with D possibly matching TRBD1 (6 bases). The CDR3 has 16 amino acids. Trimming took off 2 bases at V and 0 bases at J, with 13 bases between the two ends. Germline V lookup: CDR1 SGHRS, CDR2 YFSETQ. CDR3 sequence reads: CASSLPGTSSTDTQYF. The CDR3, as DNA: TGCGCCAGCAGCTTACCCGGGACATCTAGCACAGATACGCAGTATTTT.

Here the CDR3 DNA reads TGTGCCAGCAGCCACGGACAGGGAGCCTACGAGCAGTACTTC. This codes for CASSHGQGAYEQYF. The J gene is TRBJ2-7, the V gene TRBV4-2; the match to TRBD1 covers 8 bases. CDR1 and CDR2 from the germline V gene are LGHNA and YNFKEQ. The V segment lost 3 bases and the J segment 2 bases; nucleotides outside the gene matches: 3. The CDR3 has 14 residues.

The chain carries TRBV6-5 and TRBJ2-7, with D possibly being TRBD1 (6 bases). Between the trimmed V and J ends, which lost 6 bases and 3 bases, there was a span of 9 bases. CDR3 length equals 12 residues. Germline-derived CDR1 and CDR2 are MNHEY and SVGAGI. CDR3 sequence reads: CASSSTGYEQYF. The CDR3 DNA follows: TGTGCCAGCAGCTCGACAGGCTACGAGCAGTACTTC.

This clone was seen more than once but under ten times. The J gene is TRBJ2-3, the V gene TRBV7-9, with D maybe TRBD2 (5 bases). Per the germline V gene, CDR1 is SEHNR and CDR2 is FQNEAQ (reference sequence). The CDR3 is 15 residues long. Trimming removed 5 bases at V and 0 bases at J, with 12 bases between. The CDR3 DNA is TGTGCCAGCAGCCGAGGGCCTCCAAGCACAGATACGCAGTATTTT. Protein product: CASSRGPPSTDTQYF.

The CDR3 protein is CASTPIYEQYF. The CDR3 DNA follows: TGTGCCAGCACCCCCATCTACGAGCAGTACTTC. V gene TRBV7-9 combines with J gene TRBJ2-7, with D hard to call. The CDR3 has 11 residues. CDR1 and CDR2 (germline): SEHNR, FQNEAQ (reference sequence). Trimming took off 7 bases at V and 3 bases at J, with 7 bases between the two ends.

The CDR3 sequence is CASRADRGSYEQYF. CDR3 nucleotides: TGTGCCAGCAGAGCGGACAGGGGATCCTACGAGCAGTACTTC. The rearrangement links TRBV2 to TRBJ2-7, with 9 bases lining up with TRBD1. The germline V gene encodes CDR1 SNHLY and CDR2 FYNNEI. Trimming cost V 6 bases and J 1 base; bases outside gene matches: 4. This CDR3 region has 14 residues.

This clone was seen more than once but under ten times. The chain couples TRBV7-8 to TRBJ2-1; the match to TRBD2 covers 12 bases. J lost 2 bases, V lost 2 bases, and 1 base had no gene match. CDR1 is SGHVS and CDR2 is FQNEAQ in the germline V gene. This CDR3 spans 16 amino acids. CDR3 sequence reads: CASSLRTSGTYNEQFF. DNA for the CDR3: TGTGCCAGCAGCTTAAGGACTAGCGGGACCTACAATGAGCAGTTCTTC.

This clone was counted once. The chain combines TRBV4-1 with TRBJ2-7; TRBD1 matches at 8 bases. CDR1 is MGHRA, CDR2 YSYEKL, per germline. This CDR3 is built from 15 residues. With 7 bases clipped from V and 4 bases from J, the junction kept 12 bases outside the gene matches. CDR3 loop: CASISSWGTGYEQYF. The CDR3 DNA reads as TGCGCCAGCATCTCTTCCTGGGGGACAGGATACGAGCAGTACTTC.

This clone showed up just once. The CDR3: CASSQDPSSRTQYF. CDR3 nucleotides: TGCGCCAGCAGTCAAGACCCTAGCTCGAGGACCCAGTACTTC. The chain uses TRBV10-1 and TRBJ2-5; tentatively, D is TRBD2 (5 bases). CDR1 is WNHNN, CDR2 SYGVQD, per germline (reference sequence). The V gene lost 5 bases and the J gene lost 7 bases, with 17 bases spanning the gap. There are 14 residues in the CDR3.

The rearrangement uses TRBV21-1 and TRBJ2-7; the table's TRBD2 call for D was not verified on the DNA. TRBV21-1 is a recognized pseudogene. The CDR3 extends over 20 amino acids. This CDR3 reads CASSMGGYEGPTLKGFEQYF. Written as DNA, the CDR3 is TGTGCCAGCAGCATGGGGGGGTATGAGGGACCGACTTTAAAGGGGTTTGAGCAGTACTTC.

The rearrangement uses TRBV11-2 and TRBJ2-7, with D possibly being TRBD2 (5 bases). Germline-derived CDR1 and CDR2 are SGHAT and FQNNGV. This CDR3 is built from 12 residues. V lost 1 base and J lost 4, with 5 bases in between. The CDR3 DNA reads as TGTGCCAGCAGCTTAGGGACTTACGAGCAGTACTTC. This translates into CASSLGTYEQYF.